Sequencing of this T cell receptor (beta chain) was carried out in a study of T cells after posttransplantation cyclophosphamide listed by TCRdb under 2016. Turning to the overall study: Using TRB sequencing, the study followed how the T cell repertoire rebuilt after myeloablative bone marrow transplantation with posttransplantation cyclophosphamide given as GVHD prophylaxis. TRB sequencing was also done on up to about 3 additional blood samples from 2 to 5.2 years after transplant in 3 patients, and on pretransplant blood from a handful of patients. Antigen receptor sequencing was done on samples from 35 PTCy-treated patients and from 15 to 20 related bone marrow donors of those patients. TRB sequencing was performed on blood from all 34 PTCy patients with 1-year posttransplant specimens. Public TRB sequences were queried against a database of over 3,000 sequences associated with responses to pathogens, tumor antigens, self-antigens and alloantigens. Because TRA and TRB clonality were tightly correlated in 9 samples, subsequent TCR analyses were focused on TRB only.

Related bone marrow donors provided peripheral blood samples on the day of marrow donation. Peripheral blood and bone marrow mononuclear cells were isolated by Ficoll-Hypaque density centrifugation and cryopreserved. CD4+ and CD8+ T cells, including naive and memory subsets, were sorted by FACS on a FACSAria II. The cysteine opens and the phenylalanine closes a CDR3 of 15 amino acids. Of all the DNA, just the CDR3 is kept, 45 bases in frame from base 1. Cut back by 0 bases and 7 bases, the V and J ends lie 17 bases apart. Looking up the germline V gene yields CDR1 SGHDT and CDR2 YYEEEE. This clone was observed once. What antigen it recognizes has not been identified. Base qualities are not at hand, and no much larger clone is one base apart. On the study overall, not on this receptor specifically: At 1-2 months, donor-recipient similarity was low but rose over the first year, and the later blood repertoires were often dominated by donor CD8+ memory clones. The TRB repertoires of T cells infiltrating skin or the GI tract showed only limited overlap with the TRB repertoires found in blood. Across 45 patients, TRB clonality was highly associated with recipient CMV seropositivity and CMV reactivation, and PTCy diversity was similar to diversity in CNI/methotrexate controls.

TRB sequencing used genomic DNA with the immunoSEQ assay at survey resolution or the hsTCRB kit. On the authors' methods: The immunoSEQ software handled initial read processing, and the LymphoSeq R package was used for repertoire analyses. Clonality was computed as 1 minus normalized Shannon entropy, and a Gini coefficient was also calculated for each TRB dataset. Phenotypes of unsorted samples were inferred by mapping TRB sequences from sorted subsets of the recipient or donor onto the same recipient's unsorted samples. The table comes from immuneACCESS by way of TCRdb, which keeps in-frame sequences with V and J called. Part of the clones is missing from these tables; in studies checked, under half for an unresolved V gene and the rest for unknown reasons. V and J calls and clone size are copied from that table; D and trimming were computed from the DNA. The sample contains under 3,500 clones, more than 60% of them found a single time. The ten largest make up roughly 27% of the sample.

This sequence uses TRBV5-6 and TRBJ2-7, with no reliable assignment of the D segment. The receptor was isolated from a woman in her twenties or thirties in good health and a related stem cell transplant donor. The material sequenced was memory CD8+ T cells sorted from blood. The CDR3 protein: CASSLVGSPLREQYF. The nucleotide sequence reads TGTGCCAGCAGCTTGGTGGGCAGTCCCCTTAGGGAGCAGTACTTC.